The next 18 T cell receptor beta chains were all read from a single sample in a study of OX40 agonist ivuxolimab in advanced cancers. Repertoires were generated with immunoSEQ multiplex PCR, while TCRdb's copy carries only in-frame clones and drops some. The sample contains more than 45,000 clones, about 90% of which appear only once. This sample comprised CD4+ or CD8+ T cells sorted from blood, obtained in a trial of the OX40 agonist ivuxolimab. The receptors were gathered from an adult with an advanced solid tumor such as melanoma, head and neck, liver or kidney cancer.

The rearrangement links TRBV29-1 to TRBJ2-1, with D possibly TRBD2 on 5 matching bases. Germline V gene lookup returns CDR1 SQVTM and CDR2 ANQGSEA. The CDR3 is 14 amino acids. Trimming left V 2 bases short and J 2 bases short, with 10 bases between. The CDR3 sequence: CSVETGSAYNEQFF. Written as DNA, the CDR3 is TGCAGCGTTGAAACGGGGAGCGCCTACAATGAGCAGTTCTTC.

This clone has a single count. The chain links TRBV6-4 to TRBJ1-3; TRBD1 might be the D (6 bases). V gave up 7 bases and J gave up 0 bases, with 16 bases separating them. This CDR3 region has 16 residues. Germline-derived CDR1 and CDR2 are MRHNA and SNTAGT. The CDR3 DNA follows: TGTGCCAGCAAATTTCCAGGGGCCCACTCTGGAAACACCATATATTTT. It specifies CASKFPGAHSGNTIYF.

This chain uses TRBV19 with TRBJ2-7; 11 bases match TRBD1. The CDR3 covers 15 residues. CDR1 LNHDA and CDR2 SQIVND come from the germline V gene (reference sequence). The V segment lost 3 bases and the J segment 2 bases; nucleotides outside the gene matches: 3. The CDR3 reads CASSISGQGAYEQYF. The CDR3 DNA reads TGTGCCAGTAGTATCTCGGGACAGGGGGCCTACGAGCAGTACTTC.

The genes are TRBV7-8 and TRBJ2-7, with TRBD2 identical over 8 bases. After removal of 4 bases from V and 4 bases from J, the junction contained 6 bases not matched to a gene. Germline values: CDR1 SGHVS, CDR2 FQNEAQ. There are 14 residues in the CDR3. The CDR3: CASSSGTRWYEQYF. CDR3 nucleotides: TGTGCCAGCAGCTCGGGGACTAGATGGTACGAGCAGTACTTC. Looking up the rest from reference TRBV7-8 and TRBJ2-7 gives the full variable domain: GAGVSQSPRYKVAKRGQDVALRCDPISGHVSLFWYQQALGQGPEFLTYFQNEAQLDKSGLPSDRFFAERPEGSVSTLKIQRTQQEDSAVYLCASSSGTRWYEQYFGPGTRLTVT.

J is TRBJ1-5 and V is TRBV19; TRBD1 might be the D (6 bases). The CDR3 covers 15 residues. Trimming shortened V by 4 bases and J by 3 bases, and 13 bases separated the two germline ends. Germline assignment: CDR1 LNHDA and CDR2 SQIVND (reference sequence). The CDR3 nucleotides read TGTGCCAGTAGTAAGTTCGGGACATCCAATCAGCCCCAGCATTTT. Translating it yields CASSKFGTSNQPQHF.

In its sample, this clone was seen once. The rearrangement joins TRBV28 to TRBJ2-2; no definite D call. Germline loops: CDR1 MDHEN, CDR2 SYDVKM. The V end was cut by 3 bases, the J end by 1 base, with 6 bases between. The CDR3 consists of 14 residues. CDR3 region: CASSLRGNTGELFF. The CDR3 region has the DNA TGTGCCAGCAGTTTGCGCGGGAACACCGGGGAGCTGTTTTTT.

The V and J genes are TRBV4-1 and TRBJ1-5; D is unresolved. Trimming shortened V by 0 bases and J by 1 base, and 13 bases separated the two germline ends. The CDR3 length is 17 residues. Germline values: CDR1 MGHRA, CDR2 YSYEKL. The CDR3 reads CASSQDRVAESNQPQHF. In DNA form, the CDR3 reads TGCGCCAGCAGCCAAGATCGAGTAGCGGAAAGCAATCAGCCCCAGCATTTT.

The gene calls are TRBV2 and TRBJ2-1; D perhaps matches TRBD2 (6 bases). The CDR3 runs to 15 residues. Trimming removed 6 bases at V and 4 bases at J, with 16 bases between. From germline, CDR1 is SNHLY and CDR2 FYNNEI. The CDR3 DNA reads TGTGCCAGCAGAACCTCCCAGACTAGATACAATGAGCAGTTCTTC. Its protein is CASRTSQTRYNEQFF.

V usage is TRBV27 and J usage is TRBJ2-7, with D unresolved. Trimming removed 6 bases from V and 0 bases from J, with 12 bases in between. The CDR3 covers 14 residues. Germline-derived CDR1 and CDR2 are MNHEY and SMNVEV (reference sequence). The CDR3 coding sequence is TGTGCCAGCAGGCCAGACCCGCGCTCCTACGAGCAGTACTTC. Its translation: CASRPDPRSYEQYF.

Here the CDR3 reads CASSLDSSGLAGAEQYF. The DNA for the CDR3 is TGCGCCAGCAGCTTGGACAGTTCGGGACTAGCGGGAGCCGAGCAGTACTTC. The genes are TRBV5-1 and TRBJ2-7, with TRBD2 matching 14 bases. V lost 0 bases and J lost 6; bases outside the gene matches: 8. Germline CDR1 reads SGHRS; CDR2 reads YFSETQ. The length of the CDR3 is 17 residues.

This sequence joins TRBV6-5 and TRBJ2-2; no definite D call. The CDR3 has 11 amino acids. V was trimmed by 6 bases and J by 6 bases, leaving 5 bases between them. Germline CDR1 is MNHEY and CDR2 is SVGAGI. CDR3 in DNA: TGTGCCAGCAGCCGATCCGGGGAGCTGTTTTTT. It yields the protein CASSRSGELFF.

The CDR3 region is CASSHHPLRDSRDTQYF. The CDR3 nucleotides read TGTGCCAGCAGTCACCACCCCTTGCGGGATAGTCGGGATACGCAGTATTTT. This chain joins TRBV28 and TRBJ2-3; weak D call: TRBD2 (6 bases). CDR1 and CDR2 (germline): MDHEN, SYDVKM. Trimming cost V 5 bases and J 6 bases, with 24 bases left between them. CDR3 length: 17 residues.

The chain is built from TRBV4-1 and TRBJ2-6, with 7 bases matching TRBD1. The CDR3 has 15 residues. In germline, CDR1 is MGHRA, CDR2 YSYEKL. The V segment lost 4 bases and the J segment 3 bases; nucleotides outside the gene matches: 3. The CDR3: CASSPRDSGANVLTF. The CDR3 coding sequence is TGCGCCAGCAGCCCCCGGGACAGTGGGGCCAACGTCCTGACTTTC.

V is TRBV29-1 and J is TRBJ2-7; 7 bases are shared with TRBD2. This CDR3 is 14 amino acids long. The germline V gene encodes CDR1 SQVTM and CDR2 ANQGSEA. V trimming: 4 bases; J trimming: 7 bases; junction bases outside the gene matches: 13. The CDR3 bases are TGCAGCGTTGCGTTGCGGGAGAGGTCTGGAGAGCAGTACTTC. Amino acid sequence: CSVALRERSGEQYF.

The chain combines TRBV27 with TRBJ2-1; 16 nucleotides line up with TRBD2. This CDR3 region has 18 residues. Looked up from germline, CDR1 is MNHEY and CDR2 is SMNVEV (reference sequence). The ends lost 2 bases at V and 5 bases at J; junction bases unmatched: 6. DNA of the CDR3: TGTGCCAGCAGTTTAATTTCGGGACTAGCGGGAGGGAACAATGAGCAGTTCTTC. Its protein product is CASSLISGLAGGNNEQFF.

The chain joins TRBV2 to TRBJ2-3; either TRBD1 or TRBD2 may supply D (5 bases each). The germline V and J ends were trimmed by 5 bases and 4 bases, with 7 bases remaining between them. Germline CDR1 reads SNHLY; CDR2 reads FYNNEI. This CDR3 is built from 12 residues. CDR3 residues: CASSRDPDTQYF. The CDR3 DNA follows: TGTGCCAGCAGTAGGGACCCAGATACGCAGTATTTT.

The CDR3 loop is CASSEIEGGNEQFF. The CDR3 region has the DNA TGTGCCAGCAGTGAAATAGAAGGGGGCAATGAGCAGTTCTTC. The chain joins TRBV6-1 to TRBJ2-1; perhaps TRBD1 as D (6 bases). Per the germline V gene, CDR1 is MNHNS and CDR2 is SASEGT. The ends were cut back, 2 bases at V and 6 bases at J, with 11 bases in the middle. CDR3 size: 14 residues.

The rearrangement uses TRBV4-1 and TRBJ2-2, with D maybe TRBD2 (6 bases). The CDR3 is made up of 16 amino acids. From germline, CDR1 is MGHRA and CDR2 YSYEKL. V was clipped by 4 bases and J by 0 bases, with 12 bases between them. CDR3 sequence: CASSPLSGANTGELFF. The DNA of the CDR3 is TGCGCCAGCAGCCCCCTCTCGGGGGCGAACACCGGGGAGCTGTTTTTT.